These T cell receptor beta chains were read from a single sample in a study of blood T cell repertoires in COVID-19. Profiled with immunoSEQ multiplex PCR; TCRdb holds only in-frame clones, not every one. The sample includes around 130,000 clones, approximately 88% of them seen just once. The sequencing sample was made of peripheral blood. These receptor sequences come from a woman in her twenties or thirties who had recovered from COVID-19. Each CDR3 is given with its conserved first and last residue. D genes are given only for firm matches. Size values are once, few and many counts, or a class for expanded clones, and some rows have none.

clone_size j_call d_call v_call cdr3_aa cdr3_nt
few TRBJ2-3 TRBD2 TRBV5-6 CASSLEASGDTQYF TGTGCCAGCAGCTTGGAGGCTAGCGGGGATACGCAGTATTTT
- TRBJ2-7 - TRBV19 CATATLYEQYF TGTGCCACTGCAACCCTATACGAGCAGTACTTC
- TRBJ2-5 TRBD1 TRBV4-1 CASSQPDRDQETQYF TGCGCCAGCAGCCAACCTGACAGGGACCAAGAGACCCAGTACTTC
- TRBJ1-5 - TRBV7-2 CASSISGNQPQHF TGTGCCAGCAGCATTAGCGGCAATCAGCCCCAGCATTTT
- TRBJ1-5 - TRBV19 CASSIVAGVQPQHF TGTGCCAGTAGTATAGTGGCAGGGGTGCAGCCCCAGCATTTT
- TRBJ2-5 TRBD1 TRBV9 CASSRDSQETQYF TGTGCCAGCAGCCGGGACAGCCAAGAGACCCAGTACTTC
- TRBJ2-1 TRBD2 TRBV18 CASSPPILAGAYNEQFF TGTGCCAGCTCACCACCTATACTAGCGGGAGCCTACAATGAGCAGTTCTTC
- TRBJ2-2 - TRBV6-5 CASLLRGNTGELFF TGTGCCAGCTTATTACGGGGGAACACCGGGGAGCTGTTTTTT
- TRBJ2-4 - TRBV7-8 CASSATGRVAKNIQYF TGTGCCAGCAGCGCTACAGGGAGGGTAGCCAAAAACATTCAGTACTTC
- TRBJ2-3 - TRBV11-3 CASSYDYPTDTQYF TGTGCCAGCAGCTACGACTATCCGACAGATACGCAGTATTTT
- TRBJ1-2 - TRBV5-1 CASSPDRPNDYGYTF TGCGCCAGCAGCCCCGACAGGCCAAATGACTATGGCTACACCTTC